The T cell receptor beta chain described here comes from a study of CD8 T cells in Susac syndrome (dated by TCRdb to the late 2010s). Describing the broader study: Among the sequenced Susac syndrome patients, five or six had clinically active disease and roughly 8 were in clinical remission. At blood withdrawal, Susac syndrome patients were therapy-naive, treated with corticosteroids (with IVIg additionally given to some), or treated with IVIg alone. Whether CD8+ T cell activation and differentiation in Susac syndrome was antigen driven was tested using repertoire sequencing. Study-level results and caveats: The study acknowledged that relatively few individuals were included in the TCR sequencing and HLA analysis. No clonal expansion was detected in the CD4+ T cell repertoire of Susac syndrome patients.

RNA was extracted using the RNeasy kit, and roughly 0.5 to 1 ug of the RNA was reverse transcribed with random hexamers. TCR beta CDR3 regions were amplified with the immunoSEQ multiplex PCR assay covering 54 Vbeta and 13 Jbeta segments. To correct PCR amplification bias, a synthetic template baseline was used for both primer optimization and computational correction. Processing in the source paper ran as follows. Reads were annotated to V, D and J genes according to IMGT and were analyzed with immunoSEQ Analyzer, with only productive sequences retained. Clonality was calculated as one minus the Shannon entropy normalized by log2 of the number of productive unique sequences. For each patient and control, public and private clones were evaluated within the 100 most prevalent clones. Clones were defined as Susac-specific if absent from the healthy and MS cohorts, from some 1,000 published viral clones and from other ImmuneACCESS disease sequences. TCRdb redid the processing of the public reads, applying fastp at Q25 and MiXCR, and retained in-frame beta chains. Each CDR3 protein appears once, grouped with its most common genes and DNA. For this entry, the V and J calls and clone size follow TCRdb and not the study's own pipeline. The sample table shows over 150,000 distinct CDR3 sequences, and about 96% are seen once. Around 0.12% of the sample is in the top ten clones.

From its cysteine to its phenylalanine, the CDR3 spans 15 amino acids. CDR3 DNA is the only sequence kept; it has 45 bases, read in frame from the first base. V drops 7 bases and J drops 1 base, leaving 14 bases in between. About this clonotype: The antigen this receptor binds is unknown. No much larger clone is present one base from it, and per-base qualities are unavailable.

Peripheral blood CD8+ and CD4+ T cells from healthy donors, Susac syndrome patients and multiple sclerosis patients were profiled by high-throughput TCR beta sequencing. Recently defined diagnostic criteria for definite or probable disease were met by the Susac syndrome patients. Bulk CD8+ and CD4+ T cells were purified by magnetic negative isolation, whereas CD8+ TEMRA cells were enriched by FACS. Blood was drawn into EDTA tubes, processed within 24 hours, and PBMCs were isolated by density gradient centrifugation. PBMCs intended for TCR sequencing were cryopreserved in liquid nitrogen and thawed later in a water bath at 37 degrees C. The sorted or isolated CD4+, CD8+ and CD8+ TEMRA cells reached a purity of at least 90%.

Recombination connected TRBV12-3 or TRBV12-4 to TRBJ2-4; a tentative D match to TRBD2 spans 6 bases. This clonotype was obtained from a human donor with Susac syndrome. The sequenced sample was CD4+ T cells from PBMCs. The DNA is as follows: TGTGCCAGCACCTTACAGGAGGGGGCCAAAAACATTCAGTACTTC. This gives the protein CASTLQEGAKNIQYF.